This T cell receptor beta chain was recorded in a study of blood T cell repertoires in COVID-19. Profiled with immunoSEQ multiplex PCR; TCRdb holds only in-frame clones, not every one. Among approximately 72,000 clones listed, more than 80% were seen once. The CDR3 covers 14 residues. In germline, CDR1 is SQVTM, CDR2 ANQGSEA. Trimming removed 3 bases at V and 4 bases at J, with 15 bases between. Material: peripheral blood. This rearrangement joins TRBV29-1 to TRBJ2-5; D is undetermined. The receptor comes from a woman older than 75 with active or convalescent COVID-19. The CDR3 bases are TGCAGCGTTGAGATTTCGTCGTTAGTAGAGACCCAGTACTTC. It codes for CSVEISSLVETQYF.